This TCR beta chain derives from a study of type 1 regulatory T cells. Each CDR3 protein is one row after TCRdb ran MiXCR on the reads. There are roughly 62,000 distinct CDR3 sequences in the sample; 55% to 65% occur only once, and 1.5% to 2% lies in the top ten. This clonotype was observed a few times. Its matching antigen is unknown. The sequenced material came from cultured non-Tr1 T cells, either the whole culture or a sorted T cell fraction (not recorded which). This clonotype was obtained from a human donor in good health.

For the CDR3, the DNA is TGCAGTGCTAGATCCCCCCAAGGGGATCAGCCCCAGCATTTT. It codes for CSARSPQGDQPQHF. This rearrangement joins TRBV20-1 to TRBJ1-5; tentative D call: TRBD1 (5 bases). This CDR3 comprises 14 residues. Per germline, CDR1 DFQATT and CDR2 SNEGSKA (reference sequence). V lost 2 bases to trimming and J lost 5 bases, with 13 bases between them.